This is a list of T cell receptor beta chains from one sample in a study of blood T cell repertoires in COVID-19. Sequencing was performed with immunoSEQ multiplex PCR; in TCRdb, only in-frame clones are kept and a portion is missing. Of more than 85,000 clones listed, less than 85% are singletons. The specimen was peripheral blood. The receptor source for this set is a woman aged 55-75 years with acute or convalescent COVID-19. CDR3s include the opening cysteine and the closing phenylalanine or tryptophan. Each record gives: V gene, D gene, clone size, J gene, CDR3 DNA, CDR3 protein. A D gene is named only where the DNA matches it firmly. A clone size is listed for some rows: how often the clone was seen (once, few, many), or a class if it is expanded.

>TRBV12-3/TRBV12-4|NA|NA|TRBJ1-4
TGTGCCAGCAGTTTTTATGATGAAAAACTGTTTTTT
CASSFYDEKLFF
>TRBV2|TRBD1|NA|TRBJ1-1
TGTGCCAGCCCTACAGGGGGCGAGACTGAAGCTTTCTTT
CASPTGGETEAFF
>TRBV7-3|NA|NA|TRBJ2-1
TGTGCCAGCAGCCCGGCAGCGAGGGATGAGCAGTTCTTC
CASSPAARDEQFF
>TRBV10-3|NA|NA|TRBJ2-3
TGTGCCATCAATACGGGTGGGACAGATACGCAGTATTTT
CAINTGGTDTQYF
>TRBV10-3|TRBD2|NA|TRBJ2-4
TGTGCCATCAGTGAGTCTATAGTGGCGGAGCGGGAGACGGCGTACTTC
CAISESIVAERETAYF
>TRBV7-2|TRBD2|few|TRBJ2-5
TGTGCCAGCAGCCCAAGACTAGCGACCGGAGAGACCCAGTACTTC
CASSPRLATGETQYF
>TRBV5-1|TRBD2|once|TRBJ2-7
TGCGCCAGCAGCTTGGACAGCTCTTCGGGGGGTACGAGGCAGTACTTC
CASSLDSSSGGTRQYF
>TRBV19|NA|NA|TRBJ2-7
TGTGCCAGTAGTAGGGACAACTACGAGCAGTACTTC
CASSRDNYEQYF
>TRBV24-1|TRBD2|NA|TRBJ2-3
TGTGCCACCAGTGCAAGGGCTAGCGGGGTCACAGATACGCAGTATTTT
CATSARASGVTDTQYF
>TRBV2|NA|NA|TRBJ1-4
TGTGCCAGCAGTGAGCAGAGGCTAACTAATGAAAAACTGTTTTTT
CASSEQRLTNEKLFF
>TRBV5-1|TRBD2|NA|TRBJ2-5
TGCGCCAGCAGCCCGGGGGGGTTCGCTTCAGGTGGGCAAGAGACCCAGTACTTC
CASSPGGFASGGQETQYF
>TRBV28|NA|once|TRBJ1-3
TGTGCCAGCAGCCCCCCAGGGGTTTTTTTTGGAAACACCATATATTTT
CASSPPGVFFGNTIYF
>TRBV19|TRBD2|NA|TRBJ2-7
TGTGCCAGTAGTATCGTACCGGGGGGGAACGAGCAGTACTTC
CASSIVPGGNEQYF
>TRBV5-1|TRBD1|NA|TRBJ2-7
TGCGCCAGCCTTGCCGGGACAGGGTTTGGCGAGCAGTACTTC
CASLAGTGFGEQYF
>TRBV3-1/TRBV3-2|NA|once|TRBJ2-2
TGTGCCAGCAGCCAAGCCCGGGGTCGTGCCGGGGAGCTGTTTTTT
CASSQARGRAGELFF
>TRBV10-3|TRBD2|NA|TRBJ2-6
TGTGCCATCAGTGAAACTAGCGGGAGCTCTGGGGCCAACGTCCTGACTTTC
CAISETSGSSGANVLTF
>TRBV6-5|TRBD1|NA|TRBJ1-1
TGTGCCACCACGACAGGGGAGGGGGTAACTGAAGCTTTCTTT
CATTTGEGVTEAFF
>TRBV9|TRBD1|NA|TRBJ2-1
TGTGCCAGCAGCGTAGGGGGACAGGGCTATGAGCAGTTCTTC
CASSVGGQGYEQFF
>TRBV4-2|TRBD2|NA|TRBJ2-3
TGTGCCAGCCGCGCTCTGGGACTAGCGGTCAACACAGATACGCAGTATTTT
CASRALGLAVNTDTQYF
>TRBV2|TRBD1|NA|TRBJ1-4
TGTGCCAGCAGGGGCCCGACAGGGAGCACTAATGAAAAACTGTTTTTT
CASRGPTGSTNEKLFF
>TRBV27|NA|NA|TRBJ1-1
TGTGCCAGCAGTAAGGGGTGGAACACTGAAGCTTTCTTT
CASSKGWNTEAFF
>TRBV5-4|TRBD2|NA|TRBJ2-7
TGTGCCAGCAGCCCCGGGGGCGGGGGGGCATACGAGCAGTACTTC
CASSPGGGGAYEQYF